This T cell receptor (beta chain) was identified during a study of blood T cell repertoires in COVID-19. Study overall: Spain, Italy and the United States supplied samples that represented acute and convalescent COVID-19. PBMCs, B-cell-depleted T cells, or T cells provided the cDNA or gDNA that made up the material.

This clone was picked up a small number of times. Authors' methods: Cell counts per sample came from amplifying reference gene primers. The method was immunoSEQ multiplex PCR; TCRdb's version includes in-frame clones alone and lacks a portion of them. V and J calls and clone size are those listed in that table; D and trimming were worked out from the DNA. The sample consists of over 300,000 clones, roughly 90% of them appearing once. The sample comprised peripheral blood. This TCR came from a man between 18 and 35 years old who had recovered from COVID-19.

The CDR3 DNA sequence: TGTGCCAGCAGCCTGACACCTTCTACCCTCCACTTT. Translated: CASSLTPSTLHF. V usage is TRBV12-3 or TRBV12-4 and J usage is TRBJ1-6, with unresolved D. The V end was cut by 6 bases, the J end by 14 bases, with 14 bases between. The CDR3 has 12 amino acids.